This passage covers 24 T cell receptor beta chains from one sample sequenced in a study of T cell responses to AZD1222 COVID-19 vaccine. Using immunoSEQ multiplex PCR, the repertoire was profiled, and TCRdb retains in-frame clones only, with some absent. Of around 130,000 clones detected, under 95% appear once; the ten largest clones hold around 3.1%. Sample: peripheral blood, taken on day 0 of AZD1222 vaccination. Receptor source: an adult in good health.

This chain joins TRBV20-1 and TRBJ1-2; no reliable D call. CDR1 and CDR2 from the germline V gene are DFQATT and SNEGSKA (reference sequence). The CDR3 is 10 amino acids. V was cut by 8 bases and J by 4 bases, with 8 bases left in between. The CDR3 spells CSPDGYGYTF. The CDR3 DNA follows: TGCAGTCCCGACGGCTATGGCTACACCTTC.

The chain recombines TRBV2 with TRBJ1-2, with TRBD1 identical over 9 bases. Germline V lookup: CDR1 SNHLY, CDR2 FYNNEI. CDR3 length equals 14 residues. With 4 bases clipped from V and 4 bases from J, the junction kept 4 bases outside the gene matches. The DNA of the CDR3 is TGTGCCAGCAGTGTTGGACAGGGGTTCTATGGCTACACCTTC. Protein product: CASSVGQGFYGYTF.

This chain connects TRBV30 to TRBJ1-5, with D unclear. Germline V gene data show CDR1 as GTSNPN and CDR2 as SVGIG (reference sequence). There are 15 residues in the CDR3. Deletions cut 0 bases from V and 3 bases from J, with 12 bases between. In DNA form, the CDR3 reads TGTGCCTGGAGTGTACCTGGGCTGCACAATCAGCCCCAGCATTTT. Its translation is CAWSVPGLHNQPQHF. The whole variable domain, filled in from reference TRBV30 and TRBJ1-5, reads SQTIHQWPATLVQPVGSPLSLECTVEGTSNPNLYWYRQAAGRGLQLLFYSVGIGQISSEVPQNLSASRPQDRQFILSSKKLLLSDSGFYLCAWSVPGLHNQPQHFGDGTRLSIL.

This chain links TRBV27 with TRBJ2-2; possibly TRBD1 or TRBD2 for D (5 bases each). V was pared by 5 bases and J by 10 bases, with 14 bases between. The CDR3 runs to 13 residues. Germline CDR1 and CDR2: MNHEY and SMNVEV (reference sequence). CDR3 sequence reads: CASSTWGKQELFF. CDR3 nucleotides: TGTGCCAGCAGTACCTGGGGGAAGCAGGAGCTGTTTTTT.

This sequence joins TRBV29-1 and TRBJ1-1; D remains unclear. This CDR3 spans 11 amino acids. CDR1 and CDR2 from the germline V gene are SQVTM and ANQGSEA. V shed 7 bases and J shed 4 bases, with 10 bases lying between them. CDR3 nucleotide sequence: TGCAGCGGAGGATCGGTCACTGAAGCTTTCTTT. Translated, it gives CSGGSVTEAFF.

The chain couples TRBV7-3 to TRBJ1-1; 10 nucleotides line up with TRBD1. The CDR3 is 13 residues long. Germline CDR1 reads SGHTA; CDR2 reads FQGTGA. J was trimmed by 2 bases and V by 8 bases; bases with no gene match: 2. The CDR3 spells CASGTGENTEAFF. The CDR3 DNA reads as TGTGCCAGCGGGACAGGGGAAAACACTGAAGCTTTCTTT.

The chain combines TRBV6-5 with TRBJ1-1, with 7 bases lining up with TRBD1. V dropped 8 bases and J dropped 3; count of bases not matched to a gene: 6. The CDR3 spans 13 residues. CDR1 is MNHEY and CDR2 is SVGAGI in the germline V gene. The chain's CDR3 is CASGRDSYTEAFF. As DNA, the CDR3 is TGTGCCAGCGGAAGGGACAGCTACACTGAAGCTTTCTTT.

V is TRBV28 and J is TRBJ2-7; the match to TRBD1 covers 7 bases. V was clipped by 5 bases and J by 5 bases; unmatched bases: 9. This CDR3 spans 14 amino acids. Looked up from germline, CDR1 is MDHEN and CDR2 is SYDVKM. CDR3 coding DNA: TGTGCCAGCAGTGGCACAGGGGCGTGGAACGAGCAGTACTTC. Its translation is CASSGTGAWNEQYF.

V is TRBV7-6 and J is TRBJ2-7; 12 bases align to TRBD1. In germline, CDR1 is SGHVS, CDR2 FNYEAQ. There are 15 residues in the CDR3. V was clipped by 3 bases and J by 4 bases; unmatched bases: 4. DNA of the CDR3: TGTGCCAGCAGCTTTGGGACAGGGGGCTCGTACGAGCAGTACTTC. Translation gives CASSFGTGGSYEQYF.

The genes are TRBV2 and TRBJ1-1; perhaps TRBD1 as D (5 bases). V dropped 6 bases and J dropped 4 bases, with 15 bases sitting between them. The CDR3 loop spans 14 amino acids. Germline V gene sequence: CDR1 SNHLY, CDR2 FYNNEI. CDR3 sequence reads: CASRPDGGSTEAFF. The CDR3 coding sequence is TGTGCCAGCAGGCCGGATGGGGGGAGCACTGAAGCTTTCTTT.

The genes are TRBV19 and TRBJ2-7, with 7 positions matching TRBD1. The CDR3 length is 15 residues. CDR1 and CDR2 (germline): LNHDA, SQIVND (reference sequence). The ends lost 5 bases at V and 1 base at J; junction bases unmatched: 8. The chain's CDR3 is CASSVEPGQSYEQYF. DNA for the CDR3: TGTGCCAGTAGTGTTGAACCGGGACAGTCCTACGAGCAGTACTTC. Full variable domain (outside the CDR3, taken from reference TRBV19 and TRBJ2-7): DGGITQSPKYLFRKEGQNVTLSCEQNLNHDAMYWYRQDPGQGLRLIYYSQIVNDFQKGDIAEGYSVSREKKESFPLTVTSAQKNPTAFYLCASSVEPGQSYEQYFGPGTRLTVT.

The chain links TRBV2 to TRBJ1-3; D is uncertain. CDR1 is SNHLY, CDR2 FYNNEI, per germline. The length of the CDR3 is 17 residues. Trimming left V 4 bases short and J 0 bases short, with 16 bases between. The CDR3 DNA reads as TGTGCCAGCAGTGCAAGTGGATGGGGTAGCTCTGGAAACACCATATATTTT. Translating it yields CASSASGWGSSGNTIYF.

Remarks on this clone: Germline and junction disagree at one end, which may indicate a read error. The chain couples TRBV10-2 to TRBJ1-2; 8 positions agree with TRBD1. This CDR3 has 13 residues. Germline assignment: CDR1 WSHSY and CDR2 SAAADI. In nucleotides, the CDR3 is TGCGCCAGCAGATTGGACAGGGACTATGACTACACCTTC. This sequence encodes CASRLDRDYDYTF.

V and J are TRBV7-9 and TRBJ2-7; the D gene is possibly TRBD2 (5 bases). In germline, CDR1 is SEHNR, CDR2 FQNEAQ (reference sequence). V was shortened by 6 bases and J by 4 bases, with 10 bases between the two germline ends. The CDR3 has 12 residues. The CDR3 DNA follows: TGTGCCAGCAGTCCCGACTATTACGAGCAGTACTTC. Translated, it gives CASSPDYYEQYF.

This clone came up once. The chain recombines TRBV2 with TRBJ1-5; D remains ambiguous. The CDR3 contains 12 residues. Trimming cost V 2 bases and J 4 bases, with 3 bases left between them. The V gene's germline CDR1 is SNHLY and CDR2 FYNNEI. CDR3 in amino acids: CASSEQNQPQHF. In DNA form, the CDR3 reads TGTGCCAGCAGTGAACAGAATCAGCCCCAGCATTTT.

The rearrangement links TRBV10-3 to TRBJ2-3; TRBD2 matches 7 bases. This CDR3 has 14 amino acids. The germline gives CDR1 ENHRY, CDR2 SYGVKD. Losses at the gene ends were 8 bases for V and 4 bases for J; bases not matched to a gene: 9. The CDR3 here is CAIATGAGSDTQYF. The CDR3 DNA reads as TGTGCCATCGCGACGGGAGCGGGGTCAGATACGCAGTATTTT.

V usage is TRBV18 and J usage is TRBJ1-1, with D perhaps TRBD1 (5 bases). Deletions cut 0 bases from V and 11 bases from J, with 19 bases between. The CDR3 sequence is 15 residues long. The germline V gene has CDR1 KGHSH and CDR2 LQKENI. DNA for the CDR3: TGTGCCAGCTCACCACCGGTGGTAGGGCTTTGGGACGCTTTCTTT. Amino acid sequence: CASSPPVVGLWDAFF. The entire variable domain, with the rest obtained from reference TRBV18 and TRBJ1-1, is as follows: NAGVMQNPRHLVRRRGQEARLRCSPMKGHSHVYWYRQLPEEGLKFMVYLQKENIIDESGMPKERFSAEFPKEGPSILRIQQVVRGDSAAYFCASSPPVVGLWDAFFGQGTRLTVV.

The chain employs TRBV7-8 and TRBJ2-3; weak D call: TRBD2 (7 bases). Trimming took off 1 base at V and 1 base at J, with 12 bases between the two ends. The CDR3 is 16 amino acids. Germline V gene data show CDR1 as SGHVS and CDR2 as FQNEAQ. CDR3 sequence: CASSLGRGQRTDTQYF. The CDR3 DNA follows: TGTGCCAGCAGCTTAGGGCGGGGGCAGCGCACAGATACGCAGTATTTT.

This chain connects TRBV2 to TRBJ2-7, with D perhaps given as TRBD1 or TRBD2 (5 bases each). With 2 bases removed from V and 3 bases from J, the gap between germline ends came to 17 bases. This CDR3 region has 16 residues. Germline CDR1 is SNHLY and CDR2 is FYNNEI. The CDR3 reads CASSESPAGSGYEQYF. CDR3 bases: TGTGCCAGCAGTGAATCTCCAGCAGGGAGCGGCTACGAGCAGTACTTC.

The chain carries TRBV3-1 (or the pseudogene TRBV3-2) and TRBJ1-3; 8 nucleotides match TRBD1. In germline, CDR1 is LGHDT, CDR2 YNNKEL (reference sequence). CDR3 length: 16 residues. V lost 1 base and J lost 3; bases outside the gene matches: 5. Written as DNA, the CDR3 is TGTGCCAGCAGCCAAGTGCCAGGGGGCTATGGAAACACCATATATTTT. Its translation is CASSQVPGGYGNTIYF.

The chain recombines TRBV28 with TRBJ2-7, with 8 nucleotides matching TRBD2. From germline, CDR1 is MDHEN and CDR2 SYDVKM. The CDR3 contains 15 residues. V lost 4 bases and J lost 3; bases outside the gene matches: 8. CDR3: CASSSFGGEGYEQYF. Written as DNA, the CDR3 is TGTGCCAGCAGTTCCTTCGGGGGGGAAGGCTACGAGCAGTACTTC.

The chain couples TRBV7-2 to TRBJ2-1; no reliable D call. V lost 1 base, J lost 4 bases, and 14 bases lay in between. The CDR3 covers 16 residues. Germline CDR1 SGHTA, CDR2 FQGNSA. The CDR3 region has the DNA TGTGCCAGCAGCTTAGTACTGAGGTCCCCTTACAATGAGCAGTTCTTC. Its protein product is CASSLVLRSPYNEQFF.

Points on this clone: Other DNA sequences in the sample encode the same CDR3. The chain recombines TRBV14 with TRBJ1-1; unclear D gene. The ends were cut back, 3 bases at V and 5 bases at J, with 4 bases in the middle. The CDR3 is 11 amino acids. Germline V gene sequence: CDR1 SGHDN, CDR2 FVKESK. The CDR3 sequence is CASSQGTEAFF. The CDR3 DNA sequence: TGTGCCAGCAGCCAGGGAACTGAAGCTTTCTTT.

The rearrangement uses TRBV9 and TRBJ2-3; 8 nucleotides match TRBD2. The germline CDR1 and CDR2 sequences are SGDLS and YYNGEE. The CDR3 has 14 residues. V gave up 6 bases and J gave up 7 bases; unmatched junction bases: 10. Here the CDR3 reads CASNLGGGRNTQYF. The CDR3, as DNA: TGTGCCAGCAACCTGGGGGGCGGGAGGAATACGCAGTATTTT.